Below, one T cell receptor beta chain is given with its context. This entry is derived from a study of cytomegalovirus exposure and HLA in healthy donors. PCR used 60 Vbeta primers and 13 Jbeta primers. Data came from immunoSEQ multiplex PCR; TCRdb stores just in-frame clones and leaves some out. The table shows about 160,000 clones, with approximately 67% occurring only once. The CDR3 extends over 13 amino acids. CDR1 is SNHLY and CDR2 is FYNNEI in the germline V gene. V was trimmed by 10 bases and J by 1 base, leaving 11 bases between them. The sample consisted of PBMCs. This TCR came from a woman between 18 and 29 years old in good health and CMV-seropositive. This chain links TRBV2 with TRBJ2-1; weak D call: TRBD2 (6 bases). The CDR3: CATRGDSYNEQFF. Here the CDR3 DNA reads TGTGCCACGCGGGGCGATTCCTACAATGAGCAGTTCTTC.